The clone carrying this T cell receptor beta chain occurred many times. The antigen remains unidentified. This specimen belongs to a study of T-cell memory formation after mild COVID-19. Findings and limits, study-wide: Memory sampled before infection contained some responding clones, suggesting cross-reactive memory joined.

TCRdb ran MiXCR on the 5' RACE reads and lists one entry per CDR3 protein. The repertoire has roughly 120,000 distinct CDR3 sequences, approximately 21% of them found once; the top ten carry about two fifths. Germline V gives CDR1 SGHRS, CDR2 YFSETQ. V lost 3 bases, J lost 4 bases, and 5 bases stayed unmatched. This CDR3 has 15 amino acids. The sequence derives from a young man who had mild COVID-19 (a few samples of this study predate the infection). Cell type and time point are not known. The genes are TRBV5-1 and TRBJ1-5; 9 bases align to TRBD1. The sequencing input was PBMCs or a T cell subset sorted from them (not recorded which). CDR3 residues: CASSWTGARNQPQHF. CDR3 in DNA: TGCGCCAGCAGCTGGACAGGGGCGAGGAATCAGCCCCAGCATTTT.